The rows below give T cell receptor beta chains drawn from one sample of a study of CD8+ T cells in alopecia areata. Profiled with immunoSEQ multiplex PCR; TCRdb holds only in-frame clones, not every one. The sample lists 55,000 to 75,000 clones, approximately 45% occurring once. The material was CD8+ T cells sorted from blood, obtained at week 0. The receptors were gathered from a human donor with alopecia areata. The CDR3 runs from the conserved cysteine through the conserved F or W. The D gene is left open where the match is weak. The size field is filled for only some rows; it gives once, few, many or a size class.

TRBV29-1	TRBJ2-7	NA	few	CSVVAGSYEQYF	TGCAGCGTTGTTGCGGGATCCTACGAGCAGTACTTC
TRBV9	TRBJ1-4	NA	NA	CASSVPGTNEKLFF	TGTGCCAGCAGCGTACCGGGGACTAATGAAAAACTGTTTTTT
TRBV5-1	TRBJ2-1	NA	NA	CASTSSGPYNEQFF	TGCGCCAGCACGTCATCCGGGCCCTACAATGAGCAGTTCTTC
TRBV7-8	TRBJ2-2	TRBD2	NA	CASSSGLAGGPGGELFF	TGTGCCAGCAGCTCGGGACTAGCGGGAGGGCCGGGCGGGGAGCTGTTTTTT
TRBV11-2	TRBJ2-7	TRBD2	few	CASSLVPGGFYEQYF	TGTGCCAGCAGCTTAGTTCCGGGAGGCTTTTACGAGCAGTACTTC
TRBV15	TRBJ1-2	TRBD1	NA	CATSRGRTGDGYTF	TGTGCCACCAGCAGAGGTCGGACAGGGGATGGCTACACCTTC
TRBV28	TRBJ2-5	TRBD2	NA	CASRPGTSGRLQRETQYF	TGTGCCAGCAGACCCGGGACTAGCGGGAGGTTACAAAGAGAGACCCAGTACTTC
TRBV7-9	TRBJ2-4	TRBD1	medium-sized	CASSSGRGTGTKKNIQYF	TGTGCCAGCAGCTCCGGTCGAGGGACAGGGACGAAGAAAAACATTCAGTACTTC
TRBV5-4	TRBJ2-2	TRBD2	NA	CASRSTSGSVGELFF	TGTGCCAGCAGGTCGACTAGCGGGAGCGTCGGGGAGCTGTTTTTT
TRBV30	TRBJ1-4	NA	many	CAWSGGGGEKLFF	TGTGCCTGGAGTGGAGGGGGGGGTGAAAAACTGTTTTTT
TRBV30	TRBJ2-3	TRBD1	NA	CALQQGSGPDTQYF	TGTGCCTTACAACAGGGGTCGGGGCCAGATACGCAGTATTTT
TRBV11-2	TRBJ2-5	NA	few	CASSFFGRQETQYF	TGTGCCAGCAGCTTTTTTGGGCGCCAAGAGACCCAGTACTTC